This T cell receptor (beta chain) is from a study of control samples from healthy donors and cancer patients. Produced via immunoSEQ multiplex PCR; TCRdb's table is partial and in-frame only. The repertoire holds about 88,000 clones, 93% seen once, with 6.5% to 9.5% in the top ten. V was pared by 6 bases and J by 1 base, with 9 bases between. The CDR3 spans 13 residues. The sequence was obtained from a man younger than 30 in good health. V gene TRBV12-3 or TRBV12-4 combines with J gene TRBJ1-1, with D perhaps matching TRBD1 (5 bases). Sequences were obtained from blood. Here the CDR3 DNA reads TGTGCCAGCAGACCGCAGGGGAACACTGAAGCTTTCTTT. Translation: CASRPQGNTEAFF.